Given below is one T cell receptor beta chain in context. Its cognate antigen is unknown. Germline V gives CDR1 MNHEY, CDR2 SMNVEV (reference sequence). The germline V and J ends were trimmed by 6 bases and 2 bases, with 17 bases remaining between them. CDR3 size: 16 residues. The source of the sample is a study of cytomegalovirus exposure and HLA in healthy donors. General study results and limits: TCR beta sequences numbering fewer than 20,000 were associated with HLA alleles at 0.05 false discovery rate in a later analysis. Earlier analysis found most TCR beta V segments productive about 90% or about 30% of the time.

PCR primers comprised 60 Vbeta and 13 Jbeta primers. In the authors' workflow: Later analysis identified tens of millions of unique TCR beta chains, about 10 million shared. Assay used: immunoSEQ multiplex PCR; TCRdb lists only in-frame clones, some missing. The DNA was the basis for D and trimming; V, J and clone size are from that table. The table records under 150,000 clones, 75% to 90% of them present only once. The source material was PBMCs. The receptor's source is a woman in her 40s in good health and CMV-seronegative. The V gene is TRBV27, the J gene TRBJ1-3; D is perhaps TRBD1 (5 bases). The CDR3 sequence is CASRPLAGLPGNTIYF. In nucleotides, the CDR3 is TGTGCCAGCAGACCCCTGGCAGGGCTGCCTGGAAACACCATATATTTT.